One sample yielded the 15 T cell receptor beta chains listed below, sequenced in a study of shared T cell receptors in the human thymus. TCRdb keeps only in-frame clones here, not all; method: immunoSEQ multiplex PCR. Of about 660,000 clones detected, over 75% appear once; the ten largest clones hold 0.0095% to 0.013%. The same sample was also studied in work on human thymus T cells.

The source material was thymocytes. The receptors were sampled from a boy in the first two years of life with a congenital heart defect.

This sequence joins TRBV15 and TRBJ2-7; D not resolved. CDR1 is LNHNV and CDR2 is YYDKDF in the germline V gene (reference sequence). The CDR3 loop spans 17 amino acids. Trimming stripped 0 bases from V and 3 bases from J, with 18 bases between. The CDR3 sequence: CATSRDGGDQRHYEQYF. The CDR3 DNA reads TGTGCCACCAGCAGAGATGGCGGAGACCAAAGGCACTACGAGCAGTACTTC.

The V and J genes are TRBV5-5 and TRBJ2-7; no reliable D call. Between the trimmed V and J ends, which lost 4 bases and 0 bases, there was a span of 14 bases. The germline V gene encodes CDR1 SGHKS and CDR2 YYEKEE (reference sequence). This CDR3 spans 15 amino acids. This CDR3 is CASSMDRVRSYEQYF. The CDR3 coding sequence is TGTGCCAGCAGCATGGATAGAGTCCGCTCCTACGAGCAGTACTTC.

The J gene is TRBJ2-7, the V gene TRBV27; 7 bases map to TRBD1. Germline V CDR1 and CDR2: MNHEY, SMNVEV (reference sequence). Germline trimming cut 5 bases from V and 2 bases from J; bases unmatched to any gene: 9. The CDR3 is made up of 15 amino acids. The chain's CDR3 is CASSPLDRKTYEQYF. CDR3 in DNA: TGTGCCAGCAGTCCCCTGGACAGGAAAACCTACGAGCAGTACTTC.

This chain connects TRBV19 to TRBJ2-3, with unresolved D. The CDR3 sequence is 15 residues long. The V gene lost 7 bases and the J gene lost 1 base, with 15 bases spanning the gap. The germline gives CDR1 LNHDA, CDR2 SQIVND (reference sequence). The CDR3, as DNA: TGTGCCAGTAATCGACAAAAATCCGGCACAGATACGCAGTATTTT. The encoded protein is CASNRQKSGTDTQYF.

CDR3 sequence (DNA): TGCGCCAGCAGCCCCCACCCGACAGGCACCGGGGAGCTGTTTTTT. Residues: CASSPHPTGTGELFF. The gene calls are TRBV4-1 and TRBJ2-2; TRBD1 might be the D (6 bases). Between the trimmed V and J ends, which lost 4 bases and 4 bases, there was a span of 13 bases. The CDR3 runs 15 residues. In germline, CDR1 is MGHRA, CDR2 YSYEKL.

The chain employs TRBV4-3 and TRBJ2-5; TRBD2 might be the D (7 bases). This CDR3 region has 14 residues. V was pared by 0 bases and J by 5 bases, with 10 bases between. CDR1 and CDR2 (germline): LGHNA, YSLEER. The CDR3 region is CASSQDAGAETQYF. The CDR3 bases are TGCGCCAGCAGCCAAGATGCGGGGGCGGAGACCCAGTACTTC.

This sequence joins TRBV6-5 and TRBJ1-4; TRBD1 might be the D (5 bases). V was pared by 7 bases and J by 8 bases, with 14 bases between. Germline values: CDR1 MNHEY, CDR2 SVGAGI. CDR3 length equals 13 residues. The CDR3, as DNA: TGTGCCAGCACCGCCGGACAATCCGAAAAACTGTTTTTT. Protein: CASTAGQSEKLFF.

The chain is built from TRBV6-1 and TRBJ2-2; D remains unclear. The CDR3 extends over 12 amino acids. The V end lost 6 bases, the J end lost 3 bases, and 5 bases lay between the germline ends. CDR1 is MNHNS and CDR2 is SASEGT in the germline V gene. CDR3 DNA sequence: TGTGCCAGCAGACCGGACACCGGGGAGCTGTTTTTT. Protein sequence: CASRPDTGELFF.

This chain links TRBV4-1 with TRBJ2-3, with 9 nucleotides matching TRBD1. CDR1 and CDR2 (germline): MGHRA, YSYEKL. The CDR3 spans 17 residues. J was trimmed by 1 base and V by 0 bases; bases with no gene match: 5. CDR3 DNA sequence: TGCGCCAGCAGCCAAGATGTTCGGGACAGGGGCACAGATACGCAGTATTTT. Its translation: CASSQDVRDRGTDTQYF.

This clone was detected only a few times. The J gene is TRBJ1-1, the V gene TRBV7-7; a weak D match, TRBD1 (5 bases). CDR3 length: 15 residues. Germline lookup yields CDR1 SSHAT and CDR2 FNYEAQ (reference sequence). Trimming pared 7 bases from V and 4 bases from J, leaving 19 bases between. CDR3: CASTQKVRGTTEAFF. The CDR3 DNA sequence: TGTGCCAGCACCCAAAAGGTTCGGGGGACCACTGAAGCTTTCTTT. Full variable domain (missing parts from reference TRBV7-7 and TRBJ1-1): GAGVSQSPRYKVTKRGQDVTLRCDPISSHATLYWYQQALGQGPEFLTYFNYEAQPDKSGLPSDRFSAERPEGSISTLTIQRTEQRDSAMYRCASTQKVRGTTEAFFGQGTRLTVV.

The J gene is TRBJ1-1, the V gene TRBV18; D not certain. CDR1 and CDR2 (germline): KGHSH, LQKENI. Trimming removed 2 bases from V and 1 base from J, with 17 bases in between. The CDR3 has 17 amino acids. The CDR3 loop is CASSPRIGPGTNTEAFF. The CDR3 DNA is TGTGCCAGCTCACCAAGGATCGGTCCAGGAACGAACACTGAAGCTTTCTTT.

The J gene is TRBJ2-5, the V gene TRBV30; a possible D gene is TRBD1 (5 bases). Germline V gene lookup returns CDR1 GTSNPN and CDR2 SVGIG (reference sequence). This CDR3 region has 16 residues. Trimming removed 1 base from V and 5 bases from J, with 20 bases in between. CDR3 loop: CAWSGSGPWGPETQYF. CDR3 bases: TGTGCCTGGAGTGGCTCCGGCCCGTGGGGCCCGGAGACCCAGTACTTC.

The chain uses TRBV7-9 and TRBJ2-3; D not certain. Trimming pared 5 bases from V and 1 base from J, leaving 13 bases between. The CDR3 covers 15 residues. Per the germline V gene, CDR1 is SEHNR and CDR2 is FQNEAQ (reference sequence). The CDR3 loop is CASSIPEARTDTQYF. The CDR3 DNA follows: TGTGCCAGCAGCATCCCCGAGGCCCGCACAGATACGCAGTATTTT.

The chain has TRBV6-1 and TRBJ2-7; TRBD1 aligns across 8 bases. Germline loops: CDR1 MNHNS, CDR2 SASEGT. The V and J ends lost 3 bases and 2 bases, in that order; junction bases with no gene match: 3. This CDR3 is 14 amino acids long. DNA for the CDR3: TGTGCCAGCAGTGACGAGACAGGGGCCTACGAGCAGTACTTC. The encoded protein is CASSDETGAYEQYF.

Concerning this clone itself: A read error may account for a junction end that differs from germline. The chain uses TRBV15 and TRBJ1-5, with D tentatively TRBD1 (5 bases). The CDR3 runs 12 residues. The germline V gene has CDR1 LNHNV and CDR2 YYDKDF (reference sequence). Here the CDR3 DNA reads TGTGCCACCGGCAGGGAGAATCAGCCCCAGCATTTT. Its translation is CATGRENQPQHF.